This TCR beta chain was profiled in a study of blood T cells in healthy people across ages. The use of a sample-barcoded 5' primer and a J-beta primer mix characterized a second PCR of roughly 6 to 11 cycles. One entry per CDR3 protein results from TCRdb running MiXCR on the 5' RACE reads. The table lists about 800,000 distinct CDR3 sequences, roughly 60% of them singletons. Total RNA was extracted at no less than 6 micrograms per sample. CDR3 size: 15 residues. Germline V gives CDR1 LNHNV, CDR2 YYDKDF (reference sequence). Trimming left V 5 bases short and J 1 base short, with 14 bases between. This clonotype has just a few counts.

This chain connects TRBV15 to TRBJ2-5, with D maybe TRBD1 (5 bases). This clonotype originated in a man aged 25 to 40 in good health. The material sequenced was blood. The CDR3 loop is CATSGGLGPQETQYF. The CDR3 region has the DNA TGTGCCACCAGCGGTGGCTTGGGGCCCCAAGAGACCCAGTACTTC.